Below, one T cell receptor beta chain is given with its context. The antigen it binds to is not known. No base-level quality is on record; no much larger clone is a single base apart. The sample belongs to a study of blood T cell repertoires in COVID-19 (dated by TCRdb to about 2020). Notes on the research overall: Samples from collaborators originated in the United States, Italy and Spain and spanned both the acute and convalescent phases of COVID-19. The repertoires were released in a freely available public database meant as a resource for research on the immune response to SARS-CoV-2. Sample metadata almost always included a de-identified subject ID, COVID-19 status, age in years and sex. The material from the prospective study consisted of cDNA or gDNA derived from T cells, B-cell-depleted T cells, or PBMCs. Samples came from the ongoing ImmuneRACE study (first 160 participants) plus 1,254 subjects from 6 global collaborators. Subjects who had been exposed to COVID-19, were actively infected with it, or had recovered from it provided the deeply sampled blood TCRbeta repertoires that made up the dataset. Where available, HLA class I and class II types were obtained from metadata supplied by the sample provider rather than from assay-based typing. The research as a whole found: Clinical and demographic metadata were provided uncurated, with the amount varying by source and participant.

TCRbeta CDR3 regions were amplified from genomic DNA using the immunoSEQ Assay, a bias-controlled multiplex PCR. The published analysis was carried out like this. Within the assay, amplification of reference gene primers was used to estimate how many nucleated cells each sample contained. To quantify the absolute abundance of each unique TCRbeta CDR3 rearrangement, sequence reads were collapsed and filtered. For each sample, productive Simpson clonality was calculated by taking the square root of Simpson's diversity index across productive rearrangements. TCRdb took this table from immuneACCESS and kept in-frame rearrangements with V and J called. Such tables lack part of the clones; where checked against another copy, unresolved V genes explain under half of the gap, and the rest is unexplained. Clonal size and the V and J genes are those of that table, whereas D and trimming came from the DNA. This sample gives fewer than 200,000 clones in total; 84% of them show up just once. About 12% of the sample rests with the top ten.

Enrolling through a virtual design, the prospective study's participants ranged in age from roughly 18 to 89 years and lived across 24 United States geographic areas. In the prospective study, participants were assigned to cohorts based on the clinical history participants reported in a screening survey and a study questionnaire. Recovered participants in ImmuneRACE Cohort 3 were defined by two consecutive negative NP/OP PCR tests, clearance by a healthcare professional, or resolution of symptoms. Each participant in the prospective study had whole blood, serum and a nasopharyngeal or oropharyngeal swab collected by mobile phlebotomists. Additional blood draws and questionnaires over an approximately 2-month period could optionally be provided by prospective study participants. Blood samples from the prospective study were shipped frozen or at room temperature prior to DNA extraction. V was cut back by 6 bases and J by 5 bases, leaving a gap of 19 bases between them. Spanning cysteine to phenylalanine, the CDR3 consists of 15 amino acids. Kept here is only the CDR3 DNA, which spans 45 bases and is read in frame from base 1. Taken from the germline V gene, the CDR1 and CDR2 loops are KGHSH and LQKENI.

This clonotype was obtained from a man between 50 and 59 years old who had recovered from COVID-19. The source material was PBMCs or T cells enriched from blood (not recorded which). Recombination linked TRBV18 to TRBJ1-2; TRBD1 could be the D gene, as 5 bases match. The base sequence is TGTGCCAGCTCCCCCGGGCAGGGCGGAGATTATGGCTACACCTTC. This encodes CASSPGQGGDYGYTF.